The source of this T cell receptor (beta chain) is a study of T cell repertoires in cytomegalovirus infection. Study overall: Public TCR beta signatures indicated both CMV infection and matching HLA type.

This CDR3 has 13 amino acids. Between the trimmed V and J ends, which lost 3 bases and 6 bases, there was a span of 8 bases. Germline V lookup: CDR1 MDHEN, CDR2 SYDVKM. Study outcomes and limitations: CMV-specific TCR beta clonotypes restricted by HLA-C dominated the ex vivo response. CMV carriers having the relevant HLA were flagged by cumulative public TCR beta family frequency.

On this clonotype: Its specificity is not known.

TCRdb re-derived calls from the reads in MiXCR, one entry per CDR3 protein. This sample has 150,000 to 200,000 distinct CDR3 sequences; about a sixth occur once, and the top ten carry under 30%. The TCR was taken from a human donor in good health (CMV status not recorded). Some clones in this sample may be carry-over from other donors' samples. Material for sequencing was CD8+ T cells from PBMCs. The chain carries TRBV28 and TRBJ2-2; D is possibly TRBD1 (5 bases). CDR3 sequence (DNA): TGTGCCAGCAGTTTGGTCAGGGCCGGGGAGCTGTTTTTT. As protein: CASSLVRAGELFF. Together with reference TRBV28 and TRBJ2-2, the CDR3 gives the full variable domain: DVKVTQSSRYLVKRTGEKVFLECVQDMDHENMFWYRQDPGLGLRLIYFSYDVKMKEKGDIPEGYSVSREKKERFSLILESASTNQTSMYLCASSLVRAGELFFGEGSRLTVL.